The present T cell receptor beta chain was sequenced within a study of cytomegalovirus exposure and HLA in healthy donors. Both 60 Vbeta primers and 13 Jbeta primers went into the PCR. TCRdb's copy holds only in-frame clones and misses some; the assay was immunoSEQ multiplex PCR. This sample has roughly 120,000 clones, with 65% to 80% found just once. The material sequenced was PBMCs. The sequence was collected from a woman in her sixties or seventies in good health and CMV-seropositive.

The DNA of the CDR3 is TGCGCCAGCAGCCCGGCGGCGGGTGGGTCCTACAATGAGCAGTTCTTC. Translating it yields CASSPAAGGSYNEQFF. The chain carries TRBV5-1 and TRBJ2-1, with D possibly matching TRBD2 (5 bases). Germline V gives CDR1 SGHRS, CDR2 YFSETQ. V dropped 4 bases and J dropped 1 base, with 15 bases sitting between them. The CDR3 has 16 residues.